The source of this TCR beta chain is a study of blood T cells in healthy people across ages. Study overall: Per two T cells, about one barcoded beta molecule was captured through template switching.

V was clipped by 4 bases and J by 6 bases; unmatched bases: 5. Per the germline V gene, CDR1 is SGHVS and CDR2 is FQNEAQ. The CDR3 extends over 15 amino acids. This clonotype was seen ten or more times. Next came a second PCR, run for about 6 to 11 cycles, which used a sample-barcoded 5' primer along with a J-beta primer mix. Every sample returned 2.5 million or more CDR3-containing paired-end reads. MiXCR, applied by TCRdb to the 5' RACE reads, yields one record per CDR3 protein. The table lists some 890,000 distinct CDR3 sequences, just under 30% of them singletons. These data also formed part of another study, on T cells of mothers and their children.

Input material: blood. V and J are TRBV7-8 and TRBJ2-1; 11 bases align to TRBD2. The receptor was isolated from a woman aged 40 to 49 in good health. CDR3 coding DNA: TGTGCCAGCAGCTCGCTAGCGGGGGGACTCAATGAGCAGTTCTTC. This translates into CASSSLAGGLNEQFF.